Below, 28 T cell receptor beta chains from the same sample are listed, as sequenced in a study of spatial heterogeneity in lung cancer. TCRdb analysed the 5' RACE reads with MiXCR anew, one entry per CDR3 protein. The sample contains over 9,500 distinct CDR3 sequences, less than 4.5% of which appear only once. The time point: sample taken at primary tumor resection. The starting material was PBMCs, obtained at surgery. The receptors stem from a female donor with early-stage non-small cell lung cancer.

Details on this clonotype: This clone may be a read error of a much larger clone one base away. The gene calls are TRBV12-3 or TRBV12-4 and TRBJ2-7, with D unresolved. The V end lost 11 bases, the J end lost 2 bases, and 19 bases lay between the germline ends. The CDR3 covers 14 residues. CDR3 DNA sequence: TGTGCCTGCACACCGAAGGACCCCCCCTACGAGCAGTACTTC. This encodes CACTPKDPPYEQYF.

This chain connects TRBV19 to TRBJ2-1, with D possibly being TRBD1 (5 bases). Trimming shortened V by 5 bases and J by 8 bases, and 25 bases separated the two germline ends. The CDR3 sequence is 17 residues long. The germline gives CDR1 LNHDA, CDR2 SQIVND (reference sequence). The CDR3 loop is CASSFDRRAPNRDEQFF. The CDR3 DNA is TGTGCCAGTAGTTTCGACAGACGTGCTCCAAATAGGGATGAGCAGTTCTTC.

This clonotype appeared many times. This chain links TRBV7-3 with TRBJ1-1; tentatively, D is TRBD1 (6 bases). Trimming shortened V by 8 bases and J by 4 bases, and 14 bases separated the two germline ends. Per germline, CDR1 SGHTA and CDR2 FQGTGA. The CDR3 extends over 13 amino acids. CDR3 nucleotide sequence: TGTGCCAGCGGTCTGGGGGCGGGCACTGAAGCTTTCTTT. Amino acid sequence: CASGLGAGTEAFF.

This clonotype appeared many times. The chain uses TRBV4-2 and TRBJ2-3, with D perhaps TRBD2 (6 bases). Trimming took off 8 bases at V and 2 bases at J, with 14 bases between the two ends. CDR1 is LGHNA, CDR2 YNFKEQ, per germline. The CDR3 contains 14 residues. CDR3 bases: TGTGCCAGCGCGCGGGACGCAGCCACAGATACGCAGTATTTT. Its protein is CASARDAATDTQYF.

This clonotype was observed a handful of times. The chain uses TRBV7-6 and TRBJ2-3; 11 bases are shared with TRBD2. V gave up 1 base and J gave up 3 bases; unmatched junction bases: 3. This CDR3 has 16 residues. Germline CDR1 and CDR2: SGHVS and FNYEAQ. The DNA for the CDR3 is TGTGCCAGCAGCTTAGTCGGACTAGCGGGTACAGATACGCAGTATTTT. This gives the protein CASSLVGLAGTDTQYF.

This clonotype was recorded many times. The chain employs TRBV12-3 or TRBV12-4 and TRBJ1-6; D is unclear. V shed 1 base and J shed 6 bases, with 4 bases lying between them. The CDR3 spans 13 residues. Here the CDR3 reads CASSLDGNSPLHF. The CDR3 coding sequence is TGTGCCAGCAGTTTAGATGGTAATTCACCCCTCCACTTT.

On this clonotype: One base away lies a much larger clone, so this may be a sequencing read error. The chain combines TRBV30 with TRBJ2-7; D gene uncertain. The CDR3 loop spans 14 amino acids. CDR1 and CDR2 (germline): GTSNPN, SVGIG (reference sequence). Trimming took off 3 bases at V and 1 base at J, with 13 bases between the two ends. This CDR3 is CAWRVRRLSYEQYF. In DNA, the CDR3 is TGTGCCTGGAGAGTACGCAGGTTATCCTACGAGCAGTACTTC.

This clonotype came up many times. The J gene is TRBJ1-6, the V gene TRBV11-2; D is ambiguous. This CDR3 has 16 amino acids. Germline assignment: CDR1 SGHAT and CDR2 FQNNGV. With 8 bases removed from V and 0 bases from J, the gap between germline ends came to 14 bases. DNA for the CDR3: TGTGCCAGCTCGAGGTCAGGTAGCTCCTATAATTCACCCCTCCACTTT. Protein product: CASSRSGSSYNSPLHF. Full variable domain (outside the CDR3, taken from reference TRBV11-2 and TRBJ1-6): EAGVAQSPRYKIIEKRQSVAFWCNPISGHATLYWYQQILGQGPKLLIQFQNNGVVDDSQLPKDRFSAERLKGVDSTLKIQPAKLEDSAVYLCASSRSGSSYNSPLHFGNGTRLTVT.

This clonotype was recorded many times. The J gene is TRBJ1-6, the V gene TRBV5-4; 9 bases are a match to TRBD1. Germline trimming cut 2 bases from V and 9 bases from J; bases unmatched to any gene: 6. The CDR3 has 15 residues. Germline CDR1 reads SGHNT; CDR2 reads YYREEE (reference sequence). For the CDR3, the DNA is TGTGCCAGCAGCTTCGGACAGGGGAACACTTCACCCCTCCACTTT. Residues: CASSFGQGNTSPLHF.

The table lists this clonotype with many counts. The J gene is TRBJ1-6, the V gene TRBV12-3 or TRBV12-4; 10 bases fit TRBD1. The junction had 4 bases not matched to a gene; V was cut back by 6 bases and J by 2 bases. The CDR3 length is 16 residues. The CDR3 DNA reads TGTGCCAGCAGGACAGGGGGCAGCGCCTATAATTCACCCCTCCACTTT. Protein: CASRTGGSAYNSPLHF.

About this clonotype: This sequence may be a read error, since a much larger clone differs from it by one base. The V and J genes are TRBV7-9 and TRBJ1-1; a possible D gene is TRBD1 (6 bases). The CDR3 extends over 13 amino acids. CDR1 is SEHNR and CDR2 is FQNEAQ in the germline V gene (reference sequence). For the CDR3, the DNA is TGTGCCAGCAGCAACAGGGAGAACACTGAAGCTTCCTTT. It codes for CASSNRENTEASF. The whole variable domain, remainder taken from reference TRBV7-9 and TRBJ1-1, is DTGVSQNPRHKITKRGQNVTFRCDPISEHNRLYWYRQTLGQGPEFLTYFQNEAQLEKSRLLSDRFSAERPKGSFSTLEIQRTEQGDSAMYLCASSNRENTEASFGQGTRLTVV.

This clonotype came up many times. The gene calls are TRBV6-2 or TRBV6-3 and TRBJ2-7, with 9 bases matching TRBD2. Germline V gene data show CDR1 as MNHEY and CDR2 as SVGEGT. CDR3 length: 14 amino acids. V lost 7 bases and J lost 1; bases outside the gene matches: 5. CDR3 loop: CASNKAGGSYEQYF. The CDR3 DNA is TGTGCCAGCAACAAAGCGGGGGGATCCTACGAGCAGTACTTC.

This clonotype was counted many times. The chain joins TRBV6-5 to TRBJ2-3; 8 bases match TRBD2. V lost 6 bases and J lost 5; bases outside the gene matches: 13. This CDR3 spans 16 amino acids. Germline CDR1 is MNHEY and CDR2 is SVGAGI. The CDR3 sequence: CASRKTIAGPGDTQYF. CDR3 DNA sequence: TGTGCCAGCAGAAAAACCATAGCGGGGCCCGGAGATACGCAGTATTTT.

This clonotype was counted many times. The genes are TRBV7-8 and TRBJ2-7; 7 bases align to TRBD1. CDR1 is SGHVS, CDR2 FQNEAQ, per germline. V dropped 3 bases and J dropped 4; count of bases not matched to a gene: 15. CDR3 length: 17 residues. CDR3 sequence: CASSFGQVLVRSYEQYF. DNA of the CDR3: TGTGCCAGCAGCTTCGGACAGGTGTTAGTACGGTCGTACGAGCAGTACTTC.

This clonotype was counted at least ten times. The chain combines TRBV6-5 with TRBJ2-5; D is possibly TRBD1 (5 bases). V was shortened by 6 bases and J by 9 bases, with 14 bases between the two germline ends. The CDR3 totals 12 residues. The germline V gene has CDR1 MNHEY and CDR2 SVGAGI. The CDR3 DNA reads TGTGCCAGCAGACGCGACAGTTGGCCCCAGTACTTC. It specifies CASRRDSWPQYF.

There are many counts of this clonotype. The chain couples TRBV7-8 to TRBJ2-2, with 8 bases identical to TRBD1. CDR3 size: 13 residues. V shed 5 bases and J 6 bases; nucleotides not matched to a gene: 2. Germline CDR1 and CDR2: SGHVS and FQNEAQ. CDR3 sequence: CASSGQGAGELFF. Here the CDR3 DNA reads TGTGCCAGCAGCGGACAGGGAGCCGGGGAGCTGTTTTTT.

Ten or more counts support this clonotype. This sequence joins TRBV29-1 and TRBJ2-3; perhaps TRBD2 as D (6 bases). Looked up from germline, CDR1 is SQVTM and CDR2 is ANQGSEA. The CDR3 is 13 amino acids. Trimming took off 6 bases at V and 3 bases at J, with 13 bases between the two ends. DNA for the CDR3: TGCAGCGTCCGGGTAGCGGATACAGATACGCAGTATTTT. This translates into CSVRVADTDTQYF.

In this sample, this clonotype turned up many times. This rearrangement joins TRBV6-6 to TRBJ2-1, with TRBD1 matching over 9 bases. With V trimmed by 7 bases and J by 7 bases, 11 bases remained unmatched. The CDR3 has 15 residues. Looked up from germline, CDR1 is MNHNY and CDR2 is SVGAGI (reference sequence). The chain's CDR3 is CASKGRDRDSNEQFF. The CDR3 nucleotides read TGTGCCAGCAAAGGAAGGGACAGGGACTCGAATGAGCAGTTCTTC.

This clonotype was observed a handful of times. The CDR3 bases are TGTGCCAGCAGCTTCGTTGAGAACACTGAAGCTTTCTTT. Its translation is CASSFVENTEAFF. The chain links TRBV7-9 to TRBJ1-1; D remains unclear. CDR1 is SEHNR and CDR2 is FQNEAQ in the germline V gene (reference sequence). The V end was cut by 3 bases, the J end by 1 base, with 6 bases between. The length of the CDR3 is 13 residues.

This clonotype has only a few counts. The rearrangement uses TRBV28 and TRBJ2-5; D uncertain. V lost 6 bases, J lost 9 bases, and 11 bases lay in between. CDR1 is MDHEN and CDR2 is SYDVKM in the germline V gene. The CDR3 extends over 11 amino acids. The CDR3 reads CASSILWAQYF. The CDR3 nucleotides read TGTGCCAGCAGCATCTTGTGGGCCCAGTACTTC.

This clonotype has a handful of counts. V usage is TRBV5-1 and J usage is TRBJ2-5, with 8 bases that match TRBD1. CDR3 size: 16 residues. Germline V gives CDR1 SGHRS, CDR2 YFSETQ. V trimming: 0 bases; J trimming: 2 bases; junction bases outside the gene matches: 6. DNA of the CDR3: TGCGCCAGCAGCTTGGAGGGCAGGGGGCGGCAAGAGACCCAGTACTTC. This sequence encodes CASSLEGRGRQETQYF.

This clonotype was recorded many times. The chain links TRBV10-3 to TRBJ2-1, with 9 bases that match TRBD2. The ends lost 8 bases at V and 1 base at J; junction bases unmatched: 15. The CDR3 has 18 amino acids. Germline V lookup: CDR1 ENHRY, CDR2 SYGVKD. This chain's CDR3 is CAIGSSGSGAGSYNEQFF. CDR3 coding DNA: TGTGCCATCGGGAGTAGCGGGAGCGGGGCCGGTTCCTACAATGAGCAGTTCTTC.

In its sample, this clonotype was seen many times. This chain links TRBV5-1 with TRBJ1-6; tentatively, D is TRBD1 (6 bases). Trimming took off 0 bases at V and 9 bases at J, with 10 bases between the two ends. The CDR3 is 14 residues long. Germline-derived CDR1 and CDR2 are SGHRS and YFSETQ. CDR3 protein: CASSLDRAVSPLHF. For the CDR3, the DNA is TGCGCCAGCAGCTTGGACAGGGCGGTTTCACCCCTCCACTTT.

This clonotype was detected many times. The genes are TRBV5-6 and TRBJ2-5, with TRBD2 matching over 16 bases. The CDR3 is 18 residues long. The V and J ends lost 3 bases and 0 bases, in that order; junction bases with no gene match: 5. In germline, CDR1 is SGHDT, CDR2 YYEEEE. CDR3: CASSSPGLAGGYQETQYF. For the CDR3, the DNA is TGTGCCAGCAGCTCCCCGGGACTAGCGGGGGGGTACCAAGAGACCCAGTACTTC.

This clonotype has ten or more counts. V usage is TRBV4-2 and J usage is TRBJ1-2, with TRBD1 matching 9 bases. CDR3 size: 17 residues. Germline V gene data show CDR1 as LGHNA and CDR2 as YNFKEQ. Trimming cost V 0 bases and J 6 bases; bases outside gene matches: 11. CDR3 residues: CASSQDRDREASDGYTF. The CDR3 DNA is TGTGCCAGCAGCCAAGATAGGGACAGGGAGGCCTCTGATGGCTACACCTTC.

This clonotype has a count of ten or more. The rearrangement uses TRBV18 and TRBJ2-2; D unclear. Per germline, CDR1 KGHSH and CDR2 LQKENI. Trimming left V 8 bases short and J 1 base short, with 14 bases between. This CDR3 is built from 15 residues. The CDR3: CASLGSARNTGELFF. CDR3 nucleotides: TGTGCCAGCCTCGGTTCGGCCCGGAACACCGGGGAGCTGTTTTTT.

This clonotype occurred many times. The genes are TRBV5-6 and TRBJ2-3; D not certain. Trimming took off 0 bases at V and 2 bases at J, with 1 base between the two ends. CDR1 SGHDT and CDR2 YYEEEE come from the germline V gene. This CDR3 contains 12 residues. The chain's CDR3 is CASSLDTDTQYF. The CDR3 coding sequence is TGTGCCAGCAGCTTGGACACAGATACGCAGTATTTT.

Concerning this clonotype: A much larger clone lies one base from this, so it may be a read error. The chain uses TRBV7-2 and TRBJ2-7; tentatively, D is TRBD1 or TRBD2 (5 bases each). V dropped 5 bases and J dropped 6 bases, with 20 bases sitting between them. Germline CDR1 is SGHTA and CDR2 is FQGNSA. The CDR3 spans 15 residues. CDR3: CASSRGERAAGEQYF. In DNA form, the CDR3 reads TGTGCCAGCAGCCGGGGCGAGAGGGCCGCGGGCGAGCAGTACTTC.